This T cell receptor (beta chain) was documented in a study of tumor-infiltrating lymphocytes in glioblastoma multiforme. For this clonotype: Germline is not matched at one junction end, which may reflect a read error.

The CDR3 contains 14 residues. The V gene's germline CDR1 is SQVTM and CDR2 ANQGSEA. TCR beta libraries were built from RNA through three nested multiplex PCR rounds using modified ARM-PCR. TCRdb redid the calling of the multiplex PCR reads with MiXCR, one entry per CDR3 protein. This sample has about 13,000 distinct CDR3 sequences; 66% occur once, and the top ten carry about 30%. The sequence came from a male donor with glioblastoma. The chain couples TRBV29-1 to TRBJ2-7; TRBD2 aligns across 9 bases. The sequenced sample was brain tumor tissue. CDR3 loop: CSELSGGGDYEQYF. The CDR3 DNA sequence: TGCAGCGAACTCAGTGGCGGGGGGGACTACGAGCAATACTTC.